This T cell receptor beta chain was sequenced in a study of T cell responses to AZD1222 COVID-19 vaccine. Assay: immunoSEQ multiplex PCR; the TCRdb copy retains only in-frame clones and omits some. The data contain about 110,000 clones, roughly 91% of them seen just once; the ten biggest clones take up around a tenth. CDR3 length equals 15 residues. Germline assignment: CDR1 SGDLS and CDR2 YYNGEE. Trimming removed 2 bases from V and 7 bases from J; junction bases left unmatched: 6. The receptor was derived from an adult in good health. The material sequenced was peripheral blood, taken on day 0 of AZD1222 vaccination. The genes are TRBV9 and TRBJ2-1; 10 bases align to TRBD2. In DNA, the CDR3 is TGTGCCAGCAGCGTCGCCGGGACTAGCGTTAATGAGCAGTTCTTC. Translated: CASSVAGTSVNEQFF. Full variable domain (remainder filled in from reference TRBV9 and TRBJ2-1): DSGVTQTPKHLITATGQRVTLRCSPRSGDLSVYWYQQSLDQGLQFLIQYYNGEERAKGNILERFSAQQFPDLHSELNLSSLELGDSALYFCASSVAGTSVNEQFFGPGTRLTVL.